This TCR beta chain was sequenced during a study of CD8 T cells in Susac syndrome. Reverse transcription of about 0.45 to 1 ug RNA was carried out with random hexamers. An immunoSEQ multiplex PCR amplified TCR beta CDR3 over 54 Vbeta and 13 Jbeta. One entry per CDR3 protein, called by TCRdb with MiXCR from the immunoSEQ multiplex PCR reads. The repertoire has 150,000 to 200,000 distinct CDR3 sequences, approximately 94% of them found once; the top ten carry almost 0.095%. Purification of the CD8+ and CD4+ T cells relied on negative isolation, and TEMRA cells underwent FACS enrichment. This clonotype was detected only once. Germline assignment: CDR1 LGHNA and CDR2 YSLEER. With 3 bases removed from V and 7 bases from J, the gap between germline ends came to 12 bases. This CDR3 spans 14 amino acids.

Sequenced input: CD4+ T cells from PBMCs. The chain recombines TRBV4-3 with TRBJ2-2, with TRBD2 as a possible D gene (6 bases). The TCR sequence derives from a human donor with multiple sclerosis. The CDR3 region is CASSQNRENGELFF. CDR3 DNA sequence: TGCGCCAGCAGCCAGAACCGGGAGAACGGGGAGCTGTTTTTT.